The 5 T cell receptor beta chains presented below share a single source sample, sequenced in a study of T cells after posttransplantation cyclophosphamide. The protocol was immunoSEQ multiplex PCR, while the TCRdb copy is restricted to in-frame clones and leaves out a portion. The sample includes about 52,000 clones, 90% to 95% of them seen just once. Sequenced input: PBMCs. All receptors come from a woman in her twenties or thirties in good health and a related stem cell transplant donor.

The V gene is TRBV19, the J gene TRBJ1-2; 7 bases line up with TRBD1. Germline CDR1 and CDR2: LNHDA and SQIVND (reference sequence). The CDR3 spans 16 residues. J gave up 1 base and V 4 bases, and 9 bases lay outside the gene matches. For the CDR3, the DNA is TGTGCCAGTAGTAGCGGTCGGGGACAGATTAACTATGGCTACACCTTC. Translating gives CASSSGRGQINYGYTF.

The V call is TRBV28, the J call TRBJ2-3; the D is unclear. Germline V gene sequence: CDR1 MDHEN, CDR2 SYDVKM. This CDR3 has 14 residues. V lost 5 bases and J lost 0, with 9 bases in between. CDR3 residues: CASSPPTSTDTQYF. In nucleotides, the CDR3 is TGTGCCAGCAGTCCCCCGACTAGCACAGATACGCAGTATTTT.

The V and J genes are TRBV10-2 and TRBJ2-5, with D possibly matching TRBD1 (6 bases). The CDR3 is 14 amino acids. Trimming pared 5 bases from V and 1 base from J, leaving 11 bases between. Germline V CDR1 and CDR2: WSHSY, SAAADI. The CDR3: CASSIQGPQETQYF. CDR3 sequence (DNA): TGCGCCAGCAGTATCCAGGGGCCCCAAGAGACCCAGTACTTC.

Regarding this clone: One end of the junction fails to match germline, which may point to a read error. The chain uses TRBV30 and TRBJ2-7; TRBD1 is a possible D gene (6 bases). Looked up from germline, CDR1 is GTSNPN and CDR2 is SVGIG (reference sequence). The CDR3 loop spans 11 amino acids. CDR3 coding DNA: TGTGCCTGGTCAACAGGGTTCCTCTGGGACTTC. Translated: CAWSTGFLWDF.

This chain links TRBV10-1 with TRBJ2-3, with D possibly TRBD1 on 5 matching bases. Trimming took off 0 bases at V and 0 bases at J, with 13 bases between the two ends. Germline V gene lookup returns CDR1 WNHNN and CDR2 SYGVQD (reference sequence). The CDR3 length is 17 residues. CDR3 sequence: CASSESGRAISTDTQYF. The CDR3 DNA reads as TGCGCCAGCAGTGAGTCTGGCAGGGCAATTAGCACAGATACGCAGTATTTT.